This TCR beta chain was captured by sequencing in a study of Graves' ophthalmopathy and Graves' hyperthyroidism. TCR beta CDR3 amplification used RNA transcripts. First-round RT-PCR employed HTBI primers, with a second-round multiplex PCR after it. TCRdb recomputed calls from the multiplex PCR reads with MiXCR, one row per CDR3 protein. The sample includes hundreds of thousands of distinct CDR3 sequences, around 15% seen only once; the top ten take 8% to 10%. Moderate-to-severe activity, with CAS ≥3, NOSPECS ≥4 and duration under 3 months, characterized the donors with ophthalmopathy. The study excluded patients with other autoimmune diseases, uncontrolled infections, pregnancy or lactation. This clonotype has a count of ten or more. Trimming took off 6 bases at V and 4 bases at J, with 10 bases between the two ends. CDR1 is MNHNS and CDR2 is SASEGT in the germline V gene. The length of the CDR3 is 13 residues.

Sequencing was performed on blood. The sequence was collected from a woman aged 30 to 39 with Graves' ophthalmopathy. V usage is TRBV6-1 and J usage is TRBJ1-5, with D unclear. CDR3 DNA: TGTGCCAGCAGGGTTAGAGTAAATCAGCCCCAGCATTTT. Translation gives CASRVRVNQPQHF.